This T cell receptor beta chain emerged from a study of T-cell reconstitution after alpha-beta-depleted transplantation in children. As for this clonotype: Its antigen is unidentified.

Unique molecular identifiers were incorporated during preparation of the TCRbeta library. MiXCR was run by TCRdb on the PCR reads, yielding one entry per CDR3 protein. The table has a few hundred thousand distinct CDR3 sequences, 25% to 30% seen once. General observations from the study: Several hundred expanded graft clones reportedly were the source of alpha-beta T cells about two months after transplant. Among T cells one year after transplant, newly produced cells accounted for most counts and diversity.

The CDR3 has 16 amino acids. Trimming pared 6 bases from V and 8 bases from J, leaving 23 bases between. In germline, CDR1 is SEHNR, CDR2 FQNEAQ (reference sequence). This clonotype was sampled from a boy younger than two with Wiskott-Aldrich syndrome, due to receive a stem cell transplant. The genes are TRBV7-9 and TRBJ2-1; perhaps TRBD2 as D (5 bases). The source was PBMCs, collected before TCRalphabeta/CD19-depleted stem cell transplant. CDR3 in DNA: TGTGCCAGCAGGCTTAGCAAGGGTCCGCTGGAGGATGAGCAGTTCTTC. Translating it yields CASRLSKGPLEDEQFF.